The present T cell receptor beta chain was sequenced within a study of OX40 agonist ivuxolimab in advanced cancers. The study, taken as a whole, reports: The specificity for antigen of the expanded peripheral T cells was not determined.

Anyone with autoimmune disease history or systemic immunosuppression was excluded. Blood got drawn at baseline, again on cycle 4 day 1, and then on cycle 7 day 1. Germline CDR1 is GTSNPN and CDR2 is SVGIG (reference sequence). The CDR3 is made up of 14 amino acids. The V end was cut by 0 bases, the J end by 3 bases, with 12 bases between. Concerning this clone itself: Its antigen is not known.

This table comes from immunoSEQ multiplex PCR, and its TCRdb copy is limited to in-frame clones, with some not included. The table includes 35,000 to 40,000 clones, more than 75% detected once. This chain joins TRBV30 and TRBJ2-7, with D possibly matching TRBD1 (6 bases). Specimen: CD4+ or CD8+ T cells sorted from blood, collected in a trial of the OX40 agonist ivuxolimab. This TCR was recovered from an adult with an advanced solid tumor such as melanoma, head and neck, liver or kidney cancer. Here the CDR3 DNA reads TGTGCCTGGAGTGTAGGCAGGGGAATCTACGAGCAGTACTTC. It yields the protein CAWSVGRGIYEQYF.